The entry that follows covers one T cell receptor (beta chain) sequence. Its antigen is still unknown. CDR3 length: 14 amino acids. The V gene lost 4 bases and the J gene lost 1 base, with 10 bases spanning the gap. These data belong to a study of CD8+CD57+ T cells in acquired aplastic anemia. Background on the study: Sorting CD4+ and CD8+ cells gave DNA averaging about 3.3 ug. Study-level points and caveats: Patients versus controls showed no significant CD8+ Simpson's diversity difference.

The use of genomic DNA as template underpinned the TCR beta VDJ and CDR3 profiling. TCRdb called the reads again in MiXCR, with one record for every CDR3 protein. The sample carries 250,000 to 300,000 distinct CDR3 sequences, approximately 55% recorded once. Sequenced input: sorted CD4+, CD8+, or CD8+CD57+ T cells (not recorded which) from PBMCs. The receptor was derived from a human donor with severe aplastic anemia or a healthy control (not recorded which). V and J are TRBV12-3 or TRBV12-4 and TRBJ2-5, with a tentative D call TRBD2 (5 bases). The CDR3 loop is CASSSTSFQETQYF. CDR3 in DNA: TGTGCCAGCAGTTCCACTAGTTTCCAAGAGACCCAGTACTTC.